This T cell receptor beta chain was recorded in a study of T-cell reconstitution after alpha-beta-depleted transplantation in children. Study-level points and caveats: Surviving recipient T cells and thymic progenitors underlay high day-60 TCRbeta diversity in some patients.

Using unique molecular identifiers, the investigators prepared the TCRbeta library. TCRdb recomputed calls from the PCR reads with MiXCR, one row per CDR3 protein. The data show more than 400,000 distinct CDR3 sequences, 43% seen once. This clonotype has a single count. Its matching antigen is unknown. The V end lost 1 base, the J end lost 0 bases, and 12 bases lay between the germline ends. Looked up from germline, CDR1 is SGHTA and CDR2 is FQGNSA. This CDR3 region has 16 residues. This receptor was identified in a girl under 10 years old with aplastic anemia, due to receive a stem cell transplant. Material: PBMCs, obtained before TCRalphabeta/CD19-depleted stem cell transplant. The rearrangement links TRBV7-2 to TRBJ2-5; D gene unclear. The DNA of the CDR3 is TGTGCCAGCAGCTTAGGTGGCTGGCGTGACCAAGAGACCCAGTACTTC. Translated: CASSLGGWRDQETQYF.